This T cell receptor beta chain was retrieved from a study of shared clonotypes between healthy human individuals. The assay used deep level. Assay: immunoSEQ multiplex PCR; the TCRdb copy retains only in-frame clones and omits some. Among millions of clones listed, 93% were seen once. About this clone: Its antigen is not known.

Findings of the study overall: Larger estimated richness was generally seen in naive subsets than in memory subsets.

This clonotype originated in a man younger than 35 in good health. Some clones in this sample may be carry-over from other donors' samples. The sequenced sample was naive CD4+ T cells from PBMCs. As for subset: CD45RA+ positively selected.

The CDR3 DNA reads as TGTGCCAGCAGCTTGGACAGGGCGAGCACTGAAGCTTTCTTT. It yields the protein CASSLDRASTEAFF. The chain links TRBV7-2 to TRBJ1-1; 8 positions agree with TRBD1. Germline values: CDR1 SGHTA, CDR2 FQGNSA. With V trimmed by 3 bases and J by 4 bases, 4 bases remained unmatched. This CDR3 has 14 residues.